The present TCR beta chain was sequenced within a study of T cell clusters in autoimmune cytopenias. Regarding the study as a whole: No cluster-lack signature appeared between secondary cytopenia and chronic lymphocytic leukemia patients, apparently due to lymphoma masking.

Some 34,000 genome equivalents of blood DNA were amplified for TRB. Points on this clonotype: The target antigen is unknown.

CDR1 is MGHRA and CDR2 is YSYEKL in the germline V gene. The CDR3 extends over 17 amino acids. TRB rearrangements were amplified by touch-down multiplex PCR with mixed TRB-A/B primers. TCRdb reprocessed the multiplex PCR reads, keeping one entry per CDR3 protein, no DNA. The sample has about 7,500 distinct CDR3 sequences. These data were likewise used in another study, on T cell repertoires in aging, cancer and after chemotherapy. From that paper: Age-matched healthy donors had significantly more diverse, less clonal blood TCR repertoires than untreated cancer patients. Median generation probability rose over the chemotherapy interval in each cancer cohort, suggesting rebound thymic output. Thymic emigration or peripheral T cell expansion may be impaired by lymphoid organ infiltration in hematological cancer.

The sequencing input was peripheral blood. The genes are TRBV4-1 and TRBJ1-5; TCRdb's assignment of TRBD1 cannot be checked, as there is no DNA. This clonotype was obtained from a human donor with an autoimmune cytopenia or autoimmune hepatitis (not recorded which). CDR3 in amino acids: CASSQEADIQRNQPQHF.